A single TCR beta chain is shown here with its context. Its cognate antigen is unknown. The V end was cut by 4 bases, the J end by 1 base, with 11 bases between. The CDR3 covers 14 residues. In germline, CDR1 is SGDLS, CDR2 YYNGEE. Relying on iRepertoire HTBI primers and Arm-PCR of CDR3 regions, the team built TCR beta libraries. TCRdb itself ran the multiplex PCR reads through MiXCR, one entry per CDR3 protein. The data contain roughly 500,000 distinct CDR3 sequences, approximately 23% of them singletons. Noted time point: persistent/refractory GD, antithyroid drugs over 5 years with positive TRAb. TCR sequences were obtained from RNA taken from PBMCs. This sample stems from a study of regulatory T cells in long-lasting Graves disease. Findings of the study overall: Newly diagnosed patients had higher TCR diversity than persistent Graves' patients did.

Here the sequenced sample was peripheral blood mononuclear cells (PBMCs), taken when the disease was refractory, from a patient treated with antithyroid drugs. The clonotype was recovered from a female donor with Graves disease. The chain employs TRBV9 and TRBJ1-1, with D possibly TRBD1 on 6 matching bases. This CDR3 reads CASSTTQGNTEAFF. The DNA for the CDR3 is TGTGCCAGCAGCACAACACAGGGGAACACTGAAGCTTTCTTT.